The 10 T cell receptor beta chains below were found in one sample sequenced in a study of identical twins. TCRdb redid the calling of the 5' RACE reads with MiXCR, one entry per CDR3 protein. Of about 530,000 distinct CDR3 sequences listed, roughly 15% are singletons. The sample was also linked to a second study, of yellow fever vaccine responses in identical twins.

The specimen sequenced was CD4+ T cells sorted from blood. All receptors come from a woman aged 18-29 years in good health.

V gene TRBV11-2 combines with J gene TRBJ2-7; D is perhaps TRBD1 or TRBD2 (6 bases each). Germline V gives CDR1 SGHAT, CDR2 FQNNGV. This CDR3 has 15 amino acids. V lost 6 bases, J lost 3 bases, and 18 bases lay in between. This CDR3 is CASRAMTGAYYEQYF. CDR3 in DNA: TGTGCCAGCAGGGCTATGACGGGGGCCTACTACGAGCAGTACTTC.

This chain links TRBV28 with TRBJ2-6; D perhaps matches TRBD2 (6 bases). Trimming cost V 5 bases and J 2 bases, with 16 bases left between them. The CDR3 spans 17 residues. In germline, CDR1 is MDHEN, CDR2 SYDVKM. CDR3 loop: CASSHTPGEAGANVLTF. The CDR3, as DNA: TGTGCCAGCAGTCACACCCCGGGGGAGGCTGGGGCCAACGTCCTGACTTTC.

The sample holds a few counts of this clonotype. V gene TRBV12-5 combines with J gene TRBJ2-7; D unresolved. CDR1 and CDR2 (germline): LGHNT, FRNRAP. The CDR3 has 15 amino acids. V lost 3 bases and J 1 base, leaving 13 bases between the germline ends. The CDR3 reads CASGLRRFTSYEQYV. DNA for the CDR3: TGTGCTAGTGGTTTACGGAGATTTACTTCCTACGAGCAGTACGTC.

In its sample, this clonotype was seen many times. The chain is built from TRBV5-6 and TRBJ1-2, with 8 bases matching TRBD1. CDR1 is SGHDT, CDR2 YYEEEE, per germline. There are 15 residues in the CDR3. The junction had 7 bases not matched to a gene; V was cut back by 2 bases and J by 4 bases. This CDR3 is CASSFFGQGTYGYTF. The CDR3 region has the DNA TGTGCCAGCAGCTTCTTTGGACAGGGTACCTATGGCTACACCTTC. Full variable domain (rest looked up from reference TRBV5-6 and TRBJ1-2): DAGVTQSPTHLIKTRGQQVTLRCSPKSGHDTVSWYQQALGQGPQFIFQYYEEEERQRGNFPDRFSGHQFPNYSSELNVNALLLGDSALYLCASSFFGQGTYGYTFGSGTRLTVV.

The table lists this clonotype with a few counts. The CDR3 sequence is CASSIDGRNIQYF. CDR3 nucleotides: TGTGCCAGTAGTATAGATGGGCGGAACATTCAGTACTTC. The chain is built from TRBV19 and TRBJ2-4; D is undetermined. This CDR3 contains 13 residues. V lost 0 bases, J lost 7 bases, and 7 bases lay in between. Per the germline V gene, CDR1 is LNHDA and CDR2 is SQIVND (reference sequence).

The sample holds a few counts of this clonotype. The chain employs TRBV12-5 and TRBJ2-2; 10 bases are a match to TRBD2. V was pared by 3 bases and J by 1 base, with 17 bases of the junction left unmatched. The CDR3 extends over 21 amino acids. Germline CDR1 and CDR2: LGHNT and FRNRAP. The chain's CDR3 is CASGLVTGSLASGRNTGELFF. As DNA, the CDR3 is TGTGCTAGTGGTTTAGTAACCGGGTCTCTGGCTAGCGGGAGGAACACCGGGGAGCTGTTTTTT. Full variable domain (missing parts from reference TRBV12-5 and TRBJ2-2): DARVTQTPRHKVTEMGQEVTMRCQPILGHNTVFWYRQTMMQGLELLAYFRNRAPLDDSGMPKDRFSAEMPDATLATLKIQPSEPRDSAVYFCASGLVTGSLASGRNTGELFFGEGSRLTVL.

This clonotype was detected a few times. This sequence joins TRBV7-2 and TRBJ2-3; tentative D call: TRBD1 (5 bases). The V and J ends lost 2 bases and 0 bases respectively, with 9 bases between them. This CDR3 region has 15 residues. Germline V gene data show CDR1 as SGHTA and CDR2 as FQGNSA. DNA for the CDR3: TGTGCCAGCAGCTTAAGGGGTCGTAGCACAGATACGCAGTATTTT. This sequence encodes CASSLRGRSTDTQYF. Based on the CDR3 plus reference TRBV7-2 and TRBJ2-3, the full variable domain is GAGVSQSPSNKVTEKGKDVELRCDPISGHTALYWYRQSLGQGLEFLIYFQGNSAPDKSGLPSDRFSAERTGGSVSTLTIQRTQQEDSAVYLCASSLRGRSTDTQYFGPGTRLTVL.

For the CDR3, the DNA is TGTGCCGTGTCGTTCAGGGGGACCGGCAACCAAGAGACCCAGTACTTC. Translation: CAVSFRGTGNQETQYF. V usage is TRBV7-9 and J usage is TRBJ2-5, with TRBD1 matching 7 bases. V shed 11 bases, J shed 0 bases, and the junction held 15 bases outside the gene matches. Germline values: CDR1 SEHNR, CDR2 FQNEAQ (reference sequence). CDR3 size: 16 residues.

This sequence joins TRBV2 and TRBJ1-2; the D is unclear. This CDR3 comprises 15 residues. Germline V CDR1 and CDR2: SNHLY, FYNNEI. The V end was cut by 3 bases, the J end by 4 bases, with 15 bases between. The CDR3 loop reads CASSDISSGIYGYTF. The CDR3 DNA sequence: TGTGCCAGCAGTGACATATCGTCCGGGATCTATGGCTACACCTTC.

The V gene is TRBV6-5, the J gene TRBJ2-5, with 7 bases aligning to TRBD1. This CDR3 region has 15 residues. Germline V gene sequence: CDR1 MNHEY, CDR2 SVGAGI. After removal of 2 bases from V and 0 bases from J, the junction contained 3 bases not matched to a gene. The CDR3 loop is CASSYGDRNQETQYF. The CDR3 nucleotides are TGTGCCAGCAGTTACGGGGACAGAAACCAAGAGACCCAGTACTTC.